This is a list of T cell receptor beta chains from one sample in a study of OX40 agonist ivuxolimab in advanced cancers. The data were produced by immunoSEQ multiplex PCR, yet TCRdb's version contains in-frame clones alone and is incomplete. The top ten clones hold roughly 8% of a sample with 60,000 to 75,000 clones, almost 85% of them seen once. Sequencing was performed on CD4+ or CD8+ T cells sorted from blood, taken in a trial of the OX40 agonist ivuxolimab. These receptors originate from an adult with an advanced solid tumor such as melanoma, head and neck, liver or kidney cancer. Each CDR3 is given with its conserved first and last residue. D genes are given only for firm matches. Rows give clone size only sometimes, using once, few, many, or a class for an expanded clone.

D: TRBD2; length: 13; J: TRBJ2-3; size: once; V: TRBV19; DNA: TGTGCCAGTAGCCCGAGCGGGGGGGATACGCAGTATTTT; CDR3: CASSPSGGDTQYF
D: .; length: 13; J: TRBJ2-1; size: .; V: TRBV30; DNA: TGTGCCTGGAGTGTATCGACTAGTAGTGAGCAGTTCTTC; CDR3: CAWSVSTSSEQFF
D: .; length: 12; J: TRBJ2-7; size: .; V: TRBV6-5; DNA: TGTGCCAGCCGGGCTCCAAAACACGAGCAGTACTTC; CDR3: CASRAPKHEQYF
D: .; length: 12; J: TRBJ2-5; size: .; V: TRBV5-6; DNA: TGTGCCAGCAGCAGGGGAGAAAAGACCCAGTACTTC; CDR3: CASSRGEKTQYF
D: .; length: 13; J: TRBJ1-2; size: .; V: TRBV10-3; DNA: TGTGCCAGAAGCTTGGGCCCCCGCCGGGGCTACACCTTC; CDR3: CARSLGPRRGYTF
D: .; length: 14; J: TRBJ2-1; size: .; V: TRBV6-6; DNA: TGTGCCAGCAGTGTAACGGGAACCCTCAATGAGCAGTTCTTC; CDR3: CASSVTGTLNEQFF
D: TRBD2; length: 16; J: TRBJ2-1; size: .; V: TRBV7-2; DNA: TGTGCCAGCAGCTTTAGCGGGGGGGCTTATTACAATGAGCAGTTCTTC; CDR3: CASSFSGGAYYNEQFF
D: .; length: 16; J: TRBJ2-4; size: .; V: TRBV21-1; DNA: TGTGCCAGCAGCAAAGGGGCCGGGGAGGGCAAAAACATTCAGTACTTC; CDR3: CASSKGAGEGKNIQYF
D: .; length: 12; J: TRBJ1-1; size: .; V: TRBV29-1; DNA: TGCAGCGTTGAGCAAGTAGGTGGTGAAGCTTTCTTT; CDR3: CSVEQVGGEAFF
D: .; length: 12; J: TRBJ1-3; size: .; V: TRBV9; DNA: TGTGCCAGCAGCGTAAACGGAAACACCATATATTTT; CDR3: CASSVNGNTIYF
D: TRBD1; length: 15; J: TRBJ2-5; size: .; V: TRBV5-4; DNA: TGTGCCAGCAGCCCAGGGACAGGGGTTTGGGAGACCCAGTACTTC; CDR3: CASSPGTGVWETQYF
D: TRBD2; length: 16; J: TRBJ2-2; size: .; V: TRBV13; DNA: TGTGCCAGCAGCATGGGACTAGCGGAGAACACCGGGGAGCTGTTTTTT; CDR3: CASSMGLAENTGELFF
D: TRBD1; length: 15; J: TRBJ1-1; size: .; V: TRBV5-4; DNA: TGTGCCAGCAGCCCCCCCGGGACAGGGCCCACTGAAGCTTTCTTT; CDR3: CASSPPGTGPTEAFF
D: TRBD1; length: 15; J: TRBJ1-3; size: .; V: TRBV5-4; DNA: TGTGCCAGCAGTTTGGACAGGGCAGCTGGAAACACCATATATTTT; CDR3: CASSLDRAAGNTIYF
D: TRBD2; length: 12; J: TRBJ2-4; size: .; V: TRBV28; DNA: TGTGCCCGACCGGTGGGGGGGAACATTCAGTACTTC; CDR3: CARPVGGNIQYF
D: .; length: 15; J: TRBJ1-2; size: once; V: TRBV5-6; DNA: TGTGCCAGCAGCCACGTATCGGGGCGGAACTATGGCTACACCTTC; CDR3: CASSHVSGRNYGYTF
D: .; length: 12; J: TRBJ1-6; size: once; V: TRBV5-6; DNA: TGTGCCAGCAGCCAGGATAATTCACCCCTCCACTTT; CDR3: CASSQDNSPLHF
D: .; length: 16; J: TRBJ2-1; size: once; V: TRBV27; DNA: TGTGCCAGCAGTTCTATCCCCCCCGAGGACCAAAATGAGCAGTTCTTC; CDR3: CASSSIPPEDQNEQFF
D: .; length: 15; J: TRBJ2-1; size: .; V: TRBV19; DNA: TGTGCCAGTGTTAAGACAGGCGGCTCCTACAATGAGCAGTTCTTC; CDR3: CASVKTGGSYNEQFF
D: TRBD1; length: 15; J: TRBJ1-5; size: .; V: TRBV7-6; DNA: TGTGCCAGCAGCTTCGGGACAGGGGTTAATCAGCCCCAGCATTTT; CDR3: CASSFGTGVNQPQHF
D: TRBD2; length: 13; J: TRBJ2-3; size: .; V: TRBV9; DNA: TGTGCCAGCAACCCGGGGGGGGCAGATACGCAGTATTTT; CDR3: CASNPGGADTQYF
D: .; length: 14; J: TRBJ2-7; size: once; V: TRBV7-9; DNA: TGTGCCAGCACCCTGGGAAGAACGGAGGACGAGCAGTACTTC; CDR3: CASTLGRTEDEQYF
D: TRBD1; length: 15; J: TRBJ1-2; size: .; V: TRBV29-1; DNA: TGCAGCGTTGACCAGACAACAGGGGGCGACTATGGCTACACCTTC; CDR3: CSVDQTTGGDYGYTF
D: .; length: 14; J: TRBJ2-1; size: .; V: TRBV11-1; DNA: TGTGCCAGCAGCCCGGGACGAAATTACAATGAGCAGTTCTTC; CDR3: CASSPGRNYNEQFF
D: .; length: 16; J: TRBJ2-1; size: .; V: TRBV5-4; DNA: TGTGCCAGCAGCGCTCAGTCGTCTCTCTCCTACAATGAGCAGTTCTTC; CDR3: CASSAQSSLSYNEQFF
D: .; length: 16; J: TRBJ2-2; size: .; V: TRBV28; DNA: TGTGCCAGCAGTTTATTTCGGCAGGGGGGTACCGGGGAGCTGTTTTTT; CDR3: CASSLFRQGGTGELFF
D: .; length: 11; J: TRBJ1-4; size: few; V: TRBV6-6; DNA: TGTGCCAGCAGCACTAATGAAAAACTGTTTTTT; CDR3: CASSTNEKLFF
D: .; length: 15; J: TRBJ1-6; size: .; V: TRBV27; DNA: TGTGCCAGCAGTTTAAGTTTTTCCTATAATTCACCCCTCCACTTT; CDR3: CASSLSFSYNSPLHF
D: .; length: 12; J: TRBJ2-3; size: .; V: TRBV19; DNA: TGTGCCAGTAGTATGGCGTTCGATACGCAGTATTTT; CDR3: CASSMAFDTQYF
D: .; length: 14; J: TRBJ1-5; size: .; V: TRBV6-1; DNA: TGTGCCAGCAGTGGGGGTTGGGGGGATCAGCCCCAGCATTTT; CDR3: CASSGGWGDQPQHF
D: TRBD1; length: 18; J: TRBJ2-1; size: .; V: TRBV28; DNA: TGTGCCAGCAGTTTAAATTTCTGGGGGACAGGGAGGAACAATGAGCAGTTCTTC; CDR3: CASSLNFWGTGRNNEQFF
D: TRBD1; length: 14; J: TRBJ1-5; size: few; V: TRBV7-2; DNA: TGTGCCAGCAGCTGGGGACAGTACAATCAGCCCCAGCATTTT; CDR3: CASSWGQYNQPQHF
D: .; length: 12; J: TRBJ1-2; size: .; V: TRBV9; DNA: TGTGCCAGCAGCGTAGACGGATATGGCTACACCTTC; CDR3: CASSVDGYGYTF
D: .; length: 13; J: TRBJ1-5; size: .; V: TRBV4-2; DNA: TGTGCCAGCAGCCAAGATCGGGAGAGGCCCCAGCATTTT; CDR3: CASSQDRERPQHF
D: .; length: 13; J: TRBJ1-1; size: .; V: TRBV5-1; DNA: TGCGCCAGCAGCTTGGACCCGAACACTGAAGCTTTCTTT; CDR3: CASSLDPNTEAFF
D: .; length: 14; J: TRBJ1-1; size: .; V: TRBV4-3; DNA: TGCGCCAGCAGCCCCACGGGGGGGAACACTGAAGCTTTCTTT; CDR3: CASSPTGGNTEAFF
D: .; length: 14; J: TRBJ2-7; size: .; V: TRBV7-8; DNA: TGTGCCAGCAGCTTTTGGGGGGCGACCTACGAGCAGTACTTC; CDR3: CASSFWGATYEQYF
D: .; length: 14; J: TRBJ1-2; size: .; V: TRBV7-2; DNA: TGTGCCAGCAGCCGAGGACTTGCGGGCTATGGCTACACCTTC; CDR3: CASSRGLAGYGYTF
D: .; length: 15; J: TRBJ1-5; size: .; V: TRBV19; DNA: TGTGCCAGTAGTACCGCCGGGAATTTTAATCAGCCCCAGCATTTT; CDR3: CASSTAGNFNQPQHF
D: .; length: 14; J: TRBJ2-1; size: .; V: TRBV11-2; DNA: TGTGCCAGCAGCAGGCAAGCGAGTTACAATGAGCAGTTCTTC; CDR3: CASSRQASYNEQFF
D: .; length: 11; J: TRBJ2-5; size: .; V: TRBV7-3; DNA: TGTGCCAGCAGCGACATGGAGACCCAGTACTTC; CDR3: CASSDMETQYF
D: .; length: 14; J: TRBJ1-4; size: .; V: TRBV5-4; DNA: TGTGCCAGCAGCTTTAAAACAACTAATGAAAAACTGTTTTTT; CDR3: CASSFKTTNEKLFF
D: .; length: 15; J: TRBJ1-6; size: .; V: TRBV18; DNA: TGTGCCAGCTCACCACAGGGAACGGGGGGTTCACCCCTCCACTTT; CDR3: CASSPQGTGGSPLHF
D: .; length: 13; J: TRBJ2-7; size: .; V: TRBV4-3; DNA: TGCGCCAGCAGCCTGGACCTGGCCAGCGAGCAGTACTTC; CDR3: CASSLDLASEQYF
D: .; length: 17; J: TRBJ1-1; size: .; V: TRBV28; DNA: TGTGCCAGCAGTTTCAGGCAGGGTCGGGCTCGGAGGACTGAAGCTTTCTTT; CDR3: CASSFRQGRARRTEAFF
D: .; length: 11; J: TRBJ2-7; size: once; V: TRBV20-1; DNA: TGCAGTGCTGCTACAGAGTACGAGCAGTACTTC; CDR3: CSAATEYEQYF
D: .; length: 15; J: TRBJ2-3; size: .; V: TRBV5-4; DNA: TGTGCCAGCAGCTCGGACGGCTCTAGCACAGATACGCAGTATTTT; CDR3: CASSSDGSSTDTQYF
D: .; length: 13; J: TRBJ2-5; size: .; V: TRBV5-1; DNA: TGCGCCAGCAGCTTAGGGTTGCAGGAGACCCAGTACTTC; CDR3: CASSLGLQETQYF
D: TRBD1; length: 15; J: TRBJ1-5; size: .; V: TRBV7-2; DNA: TGTGCCAGCAGCTCCGGATTTAGACAGGGCCAGCCCCAGCATTTT; CDR3: CASSSGFRQGQPQHF
D: TRBD2; length: 16; J: TRBJ2-3; size: .; V: TRBV11-2; DNA: TGTGCCAGCAGCTTAGCTAGCGGGGGGGCGTCAGATACGCAGTATTTT; CDR3: CASSLASGGASDTQYF
D: .; length: 14; J: TRBJ1-3; size: .; V: TRBV5-8; DNA: TGTGCCAGCAGCTTGAGGCAGAGAGGAAACACCATATATTTT; CDR3: CASSLRQRGNTIYF
D: TRBD1; length: 17; J: TRBJ2-5; size: few; V: TRBV7-2; DNA: TGTGCCAGCAGTTTTCCACGGACAGGGCCTTCCCAAGAGACCCAGTACTTC; CDR3: CASSFPRTGPSQETQYF
D: TRBD2; length: 16; J: TRBJ2-4; size: .; V: TRBV7-2; DNA: TGTGCCAGCAGCTTAGGACTAGCGGGGGGCCTGAACATTCAGTACTTC; CDR3: CASSLGLAGGLNIQYF
D: .; length: 13; J: TRBJ1-2; size: many; V: TRBV7-2; DNA: TGTGCCAGCAGCCCCAGAACAGGGAATGGCTACACCTTC; CDR3: CASSPRTGNGYTF